This T cell receptor (beta chain) was recovered during a study of a mutant IDH1 vaccine in newly diagnosed glioma. Method: immunoSEQ multiplex PCR; TCRdb's copy keeps in-frame clones and lacks some. The table has 45,000 to 55,000 clones, 86% seen once. The V gene's germline CDR1 is MDHEN and CDR2 SYDVKM. This CDR3 has 15 residues. V was trimmed by 2 bases and J by 3 bases, leaving 13 bases between them. The time point: baseline, week 1 (first vaccination visit). Treatment here: pre-vaccination baseline after standard-of-care therapy. The source material was PBMCs, sampled from a glioma patient treated with radiotherapy, temozolomide or both. The V call is TRBV28, the J call TRBJ1-1; perhaps TRBD1 as D (5 bases). The receptor's source is a man between 35 and 55 years old with glioma. The CDR3 region has the DNA TGTGCCAGCAGTTTAGCGGGGAAGGGGTACACTGAAGCTTTCTTT. It specifies CASSLAGKGYTEAFF.